This T cell receptor (beta chain) was recorded in a study of PD-1 blockade in classical Hodgkin lymphoma. A note on this clone: As yet, its antigen is unknown.

TCRdb keeps only in-frame clones here, not all; method: immunoSEQ multiplex PCR. The sample lists approximately 58,000 clones, approximately 90% occurring once. Overall study results and limits: CD4+ but not CD8+ TCR diversity rose significantly by C4D1.

All the patients suffered relapse after autologous stem cell transplantation, and brentuximab vedotin exposure differed. Germline lookup yields CDR1 SEHNR and CDR2 FQNEAQ (reference sequence). Germline trimming cut 5 bases from V and 7 bases from J; bases unmatched to any gene: 4. The length of the CDR3 is 14 residues. The sample in question was peripheral blood mononuclear cells (PBMCs), obtained before the second cycle of nivolumab. The chain couples TRBV7-9 to TRBJ1-5, with TRBD1 identical over 11 bases. This clonotype was obtained from a human donor with classical Hodgkin lymphoma. CDR3 nucleotides: TGTGCCAGCAGCGCGGACAGGGGGCGGCAGCCCCAGCATTTT. Its protein is CASSADRGRQPQHF.